What follows are 22 T cell receptor beta chains derived from one specimen sequenced in a study of shared clonotypes between healthy human individuals. The assay was immunoSEQ multiplex PCR, and TCRdb's table has in-frame clones only and misses some. The data show 450,000 to 500,000 clones, with more than 75% seen just once and approximately 12% held by the top ten. The source material was PBMCs. These receptors all come from a middle-aged woman in good health. Some clones in this sample may be carry-over from other donors' samples.

CDR3 loop: CSVAGGTSGSVGELFF. CDR3 DNA sequence: TGCAGCGTTGCGGGGGGGACTAGCGGGAGCGTCGGGGAGCTGTTTTTT. The gene calls are TRBV29-1 and TRBJ2-2; 14 nucleotides match TRBD2. Trimming took 4 bases from V and 7 from J; bases not matched to a gene: 8. CDR1 is SQVTM, CDR2 ANQGSEA, per germline. This CDR3 is 16 amino acids long.

In nucleotides, the CDR3 is TGTGCCAGCAGCTTGGACAGCCACAATGAGCAGTTCTTC. Translating it yields CASSLDSHNEQFF. The rearrangement uses TRBV5-4 and TRBJ2-1; D is unclear. Trimming pared 0 bases from V and 5 bases from J, leaving 6 bases between. Per the germline V gene, CDR1 is SGHNT and CDR2 is YYREEE (reference sequence). The length of the CDR3 is 13 residues.

In DNA, the CDR3 is TGTGCCAGCACAGACAGGGATCGACCCGGGGAGCTGTTTTTT. As protein: CASTDRDRPGELFF. V usage is TRBV6-6 and J usage is TRBJ2-2; the match to TRBD1 covers 7 bases. The J segment lost 6 bases and the V segment lost 7 bases, leaving 8 bases of the junction unmatched. Per germline, CDR1 MNHNY and CDR2 SVGAGI (reference sequence). This CDR3 region has 14 residues.

The rearrangement links TRBV9 to TRBJ2-7; 7 bases fit TRBD1. The junction had 5 bases not matched to a gene; V was cut back by 0 bases and J by 2 bases. The CDR3 is 15 residues long. Germline lookup yields CDR1 SGDLS and CDR2 YYNGEE. The CDR3 region has the DNA TGTGCCAGCAGCGTAGCCCGGGACAGCCCCTACGAGCAGTACTTC. This codes for CASSVARDSPYEQYF.

This chain uses TRBV5-1 with TRBJ1-1; TRBD1 is a possible D gene (5 bases). Germline assignment: CDR1 SGHRS and CDR2 YFSETQ. V shed 0 bases and J shed 5 bases, with 11 bases lying between them. The CDR3 covers 14 residues. CDR3 DNA sequence: TGCGCCAGCAGCTTGGCGCCAGGGAGAACTGAAGCTTTCTTT. Protein sequence: CASSLAPGRTEAFF.

The V call is TRBV5-1, the J call TRBJ1-4; possible D gene TRBD1, 5 bases. V lost 2 bases and J 8 bases, leaving 16 bases between the germline ends. The length of the CDR3 is 15 residues. CDR1 is SGHRS, CDR2 YFSETQ, per germline. CDR3 nucleotides: TGCGCCAGCAGCTTAAACGGGAGGGGTGGAGAAAAACTGTTTTTT. Translating it yields CASSLNGRGGEKLFF.

The chain employs TRBV11-2 and TRBJ2-3; D not certain. CDR1 and CDR2 (germline): SGHAT, FQNNGV. CDR3 size: 12 residues. V was cut by 7 bases and J by 4 bases, with 9 bases left in between. The CDR3 sequence is CASNHVADTQYF. DNA for the CDR3: TGTGCCAGCAACCACGTCGCAGATACGCAGTATTTT. Variable domain in full (rest from reference TRBV11-2 and TRBJ2-3): EAGVAQSPRYKIIEKRQSVAFWCNPISGHATLYWYQQILGQGPKLLIQFQNNGVVDDSQLPKDRFSAERLKGVDSTLKIQPAKLEDSAVYLCASNHVADTQYFGPGTRLTVL.

The chain combines TRBV10-3 with TRBJ1-1, with 8 bases fitting TRBD1. Per germline, CDR1 ENHRY and CDR2 SYGVKD. V shed 10 bases, J shed 2 bases, and the junction held 6 bases outside the gene matches. The CDR3 runs 13 residues. The CDR3 here is CATGQATNTEAFF. Here the CDR3 DNA reads TGTGCCACGGGACAGGCAACAAACACTGAAGCTTTCTTT.

The rearrangement uses TRBV6-1 and TRBJ1-2; TRBD1 aligns across 10 bases. Germline V lookup: CDR1 MNHNS, CDR2 SASEGT. The CDR3 sequence is 16 residues long. The V segment lost 0 bases and the J segment 7 bases; nucleotides outside the gene matches: 8. The CDR3 sequence is CASSEARGTGDGGYTF. The CDR3 DNA is TGTGCCAGCAGTGAAGCGCGGGGGACAGGGGATGGTGGCTACACCTTC.

The CDR3 bases are TGTGCCAGCAGTCAGCTGGGACAGATGGAGACCCAGTACTTC. It specifies CASSQLGQMETQYF. The V gene is TRBV27, the J gene TRBJ2-5; 7 bases are shared with TRBD1. This CDR3 has 14 residues. The germline CDR1 and CDR2 sequences are MNHEY and SMNVEV (reference sequence). V shed 5 bases, J shed 5 bases, and the junction held 8 bases outside the gene matches.

CDR3 in amino acids: CASRASGTYNEQFF. In DNA form, the CDR3 reads TGTGCCAGCAGGGCTAGCGGGACCTACAATGAGCAGTTCTTC. The genes are TRBV27 and TRBJ2-1; 9 bases are shared with TRBD2. The CDR3 spans 14 residues. The V gene end was trimmed by 6 bases and the J gene end by 2 bases; junction bases not matched to a gene: 2. CDR1 is MNHEY and CDR2 is SMNVEV in the germline V gene (reference sequence).

CDR3 sequence: CASSPPQGKTFF. CDR3 in DNA: TGTGCCAGCTCACCACCTCAGGGGAAAACTTTCTTT. This sequence joins TRBV18 and TRBJ1-1; TRBD1 might be the D (6 bases). The V gene lost 0 bases and the J gene lost 12 bases, with 11 bases spanning the gap. This CDR3 comprises 12 residues. Germline CDR1 KGHSH, CDR2 LQKENI. Complete variable domain (other parts from reference TRBV18 and TRBJ1-1): NAGVMQNPRHLVRRRGQEARLRCSPMKGHSHVYWYRQLPEEGLKFMVYLQKENIIDESGMPKERFSAEFPKEGPSILRIQQVVRGDSAAYFCASSPPQGKTFFGQGTRLTVV.

The chain recombines TRBV10-3 with TRBJ2-2; the D gene is possibly TRBD2 (6 bases). V gave up 6 bases and J gave up 1 base, with 15 bases separating them. The CDR3 runs to 16 residues. Germline V gives CDR1 ENHRY, CDR2 SYGVKD. CDR3 in DNA: TGTGCCATCAGGGGTAGCGGAACCAGGAACACCGGGGAGCTGTTTTTT. This gives the protein CAIRGSGTRNTGELFF.

Comment on this clone: A junction boundary mismatches the germline segment, possibly from a read error. This chain uses TRBV6-1 with TRBJ1-1; D gene uncertain. This CDR3 comprises 11 residues. Germline CDR1 and CDR2: MNHNS and SASEGT. The CDR3 DNA sequence: TGTGCCAGCCACCGCCGTGACGAAGATTTCTTT. Protein: CASHRRDEDFF.

This chain joins TRBV7-9 and TRBJ1-3; a possible D gene is TRBD1 (5 bases). The CDR3 has 18 amino acids. Germline-derived CDR1 and CDR2 are SEHNR and FQNEAQ (reference sequence). Trimming took 2 bases from V and 0 from J, leaving 17 bases between them. CDR3 in amino acids: CASSLIVDWTTSGNTIYF. In DNA form, the CDR3 reads TGTGCCAGCAGCTTAATCGTTGACTGGACAACCTCTGGAAACACCATATATTTT.

V and J are TRBV21-1 and TRBJ1-3; the DNA was not compared with TRBD1, the D call given in the table. TRBV21-1 is a known pseudogene. The CDR3 has 18 amino acids. The CDR3 nucleotides read TGTGCCAGCAGCGGGCCCATCCGGGACAGGGACTCTGGAAACACCATATATTTT. Translation: CASSGPIRDRDSGNTIYF.

The chain recombines TRBV7-2 with TRBJ2-2; perhaps D is TRBD1 or TRBD2 (6 bases each). This CDR3 has 15 residues. The germline V gene encodes CDR1 SGHTA and CDR2 FQGNSA. The V end lost 1 base, the J end lost 4 bases, and 10 bases lay between the germline ends. CDR3 loop: CASSLGRGITGELFF. As DNA, the CDR3 is TGTGCCAGCAGCTTAGGGAGGGGGATCACCGGGGAGCTGTTTTTT.

The rearrangement uses TRBV6-5 and TRBJ2-5, with 10 bases identical to TRBD1. Germline V lookup: CDR1 MNHEY, CDR2 SVGAGI. V dropped 7 bases and J dropped 4; count of bases not matched to a gene: 6. The CDR3 length is 14 residues. Written as DNA, the CDR3 is TGTGCCAGCATCCCGACAGGGGGCGCAGAGACCCAGTACTTC. Protein product: CASIPTGGAETQYF.

The V and J genes are TRBV19 and TRBJ1-1, with 11 nucleotides matching TRBD1. The CDR3 runs to 16 residues. V shed 3 bases and J 0 bases; nucleotides not matched to a gene: 3. The germline V gene has CDR1 LNHDA and CDR2 SQIVND (reference sequence). CDR3 nucleotide sequence: TGTGCCAGTAGTATGGGGACAGGGGGTATGAACACTGAAGCTTTCTTT. Translation: CASSMGTGGMNTEAFF.

The J gene is TRBJ2-7, the V gene TRBV6-5, with 7 bases that match TRBD2. Germline CDR1 MNHEY, CDR2 SVGAGI. Trimming cost V 7 bases and J 4 bases; bases outside gene matches: 13. The CDR3 covers 15 residues. The CDR3 DNA reads TGTGCCAGCAAAGAAAGGTGGGGGGGGGAGTACGAGCAGTACTTC. Encoded protein: CASKERWGGEYEQYF.

This chain uses TRBV28 with TRBJ1-5; 11 nucleotides match TRBD1. The J segment lost 3 bases and the V segment lost 5 bases, leaving 9 bases of the junction unmatched. This CDR3 spans 17 amino acids. The germline CDR1 and CDR2 sequences are MDHEN and SYDVKM. The CDR3 DNA sequence: TGTGCCAGCAGTCCCCCGGGACAGGGGGGAGTCAATCAGCCCCAGCATTTT. This gives the protein CASSPPGQGGVNQPQHF. Complete variable domain (other parts from reference TRBV28 and TRBJ1-5): DVKVTQSSRYLVKRTGEKVFLECVQDMDHENMFWYRQDPGLGLRLIYFSYDVKMKEKGDIPEGYSVSREKKERFSLILESASTNQTSMYLCASSPPGQGGVNQPQHFGDGTRLSIL.

This clone was seen only a few times. With only one base between it and a far larger clone, this is likely a read error. The CDR3 DNA is TGTGCCAGCAGTGAGTACCAAGAGACCCAGTACTTC. Residues: CASSEYQETQYF. V usage is TRBV25-1 and J usage is TRBJ2-5; no firm D call. V was cut by 3 bases and J by 0 bases, with 2 bases left in between. Germline CDR1 and CDR2: MGHDK and SYGVNS. The length of the CDR3 is 12 residues. Filled out from reference TRBV25-1 and TRBJ2-5, the complete variable domain reads EADIYQTPRYLVIGTGKKITLECSQTMGHDKMYWYQQDPGMELHLIHYSYGVNSTEKGDLSSESTVSRIRTEHFPLTLESARPSHTSQYLCASSEYQETQYFGPGTRLLVL.